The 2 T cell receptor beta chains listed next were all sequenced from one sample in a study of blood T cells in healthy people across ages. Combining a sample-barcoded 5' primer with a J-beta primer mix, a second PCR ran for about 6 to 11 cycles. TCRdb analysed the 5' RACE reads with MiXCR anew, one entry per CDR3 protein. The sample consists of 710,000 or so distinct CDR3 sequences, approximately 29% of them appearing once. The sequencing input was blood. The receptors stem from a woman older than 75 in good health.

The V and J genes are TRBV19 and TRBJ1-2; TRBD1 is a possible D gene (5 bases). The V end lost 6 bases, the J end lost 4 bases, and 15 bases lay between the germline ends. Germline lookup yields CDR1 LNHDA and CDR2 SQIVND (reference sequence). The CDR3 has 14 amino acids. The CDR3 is CASRLGTGGYGYTF. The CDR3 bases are TGTGCCAGTAGGCTGGGCACCGGGGGCTATGGCTACACCTTC.

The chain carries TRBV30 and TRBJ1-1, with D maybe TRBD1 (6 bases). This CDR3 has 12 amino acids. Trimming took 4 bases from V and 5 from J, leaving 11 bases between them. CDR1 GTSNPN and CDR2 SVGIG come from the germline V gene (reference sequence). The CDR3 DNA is TGTGCCTGGAAGGGGGAAAGGACTGAAGCTTTCTTT. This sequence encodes CAWKGERTEAFF.